What follows are 7 T cell receptor beta chains derived from one specimen sequenced in a study of T-cell memory formation after mild COVID-19. TCRdb independently ran MiXCR on the 5' RACE reads; one entry per CDR3 protein. This table has around 200,000 distinct CDR3 sequences, around 8.8% appearing once. The sample consisted of PBMCs or a T cell subset sorted from them (not recorded which). The source of these receptors is a man between 18 and 29 years old who had mild COVID-19 (a few samples of this study predate the infection). Cell type and time point are not known.

The chain has TRBV12-3 or TRBV12-4 and TRBJ2-2, with TRBD1 identical over 9 bases. This CDR3 has 14 amino acids. The V gene end was trimmed by 10 bases and the J gene end by 8 bases; junction bases not matched to a gene: 11. The chain's CDR3 is CATSGTGFWGELFF. CDR3 sequence (DNA): TGTGCCACATCCGGGACAGGGTTCTGGGGGGAGCTGTTTTTT.

This clonotype has only a few counts. The CDR3 region is CASSFTANTEAFF. The CDR3 DNA follows: TGTGCCAGCAGCTTCACAGCGAACACTGAAGCTTTCTTT. The chain joins TRBV11-1 to TRBJ1-1; D gene ambiguous. CDR3 size: 13 residues. Trimming cost V 3 bases and J 1 base, with 6 bases left between them. CDR1 is SGHAT and CDR2 is FQDESV in the germline V gene (reference sequence). Together with reference TRBV11-1 and TRBJ1-1, the CDR3 gives the full variable domain: EAEVAQSPRYKITEKSQAVAFWCDPISGHATLYWYRQILGQGPELLVQFQDESVVDDSQLPKDRFSAERLKGVDSTLKIQPAELGDSAMYLCASSFTANTEAFFGQGTRLTVV.

This clonotype was found a few times. This chain joins TRBV4-1 and TRBJ2-1, with TRBD2 as a possible D gene (5 bases). Germline V gene sequence: CDR1 MGHRA, CDR2 YSYEKL. This CDR3 is 15 amino acids long. Trimming shortened V by 7 bases and J by 8 bases, and 21 bases separated the two germline ends. The CDR3 is CASNRIGSGSDEQFF. CDR3 nucleotides: TGCGCCAGCAATCGAATCGGGTCGGGGTCCGATGAGCAGTTCTTC.

This clonotype has ten or more counts. The rearrangement joins TRBV4-1 to TRBJ1-2, with 8 bases that match TRBD1. This CDR3 is 15 amino acids long. V trimming: 6 bases; J trimming: 1 base; junction bases outside the gene matches: 7. Germline V gene sequence: CDR1 MGHRA, CDR2 YSYEKL. The CDR3 loop reads CASSRATGDNYGYTF. DNA of the CDR3: TGCGCCAGCAGTAGGGCGACAGGGGATAACTATGGCTACACCTTC.

This clonotype was counted a few times. The DNA of the CDR3 is TGCGCCAGCAGCCAAGAATTGATTGGGGATAGGGGGGACACTGAAGCTTTCTTT. Translation: CASSQELIGDRGDTEAFF. This chain links TRBV4-3 with TRBJ1-1; a possible D gene is TRBD1 (6 bases). Germline CDR1 is LGHNA and CDR2 is YSLEER. Trimming removed 0 bases at V and 3 bases at J, with 20 bases between. There are 18 residues in the CDR3.

This clonotype was counted many times. The V call is TRBV6-6, the J call TRBJ2-1; the D is unclear. V was trimmed by 2 bases and J by 4 bases, leaving 9 bases between them. The CDR3 contains 14 residues. Germline assignment: CDR1 MNHNY and CDR2 SVGAGI (reference sequence). The CDR3 nucleotides are TGTGCCAGCAGTTACCGTGACACATACAATGAGCAGTTCTTC. Translating gives CASSYRDTYNEQFF.

The chain uses TRBV6-6 and TRBJ1-3; D unclear. Germline CDR1 and CDR2: MNHNY and SVGAGI (reference sequence). The CDR3 spans 14 residues. Between the trimmed V and J ends, which lost 5 bases and 0 bases, there was a span of 8 bases. This CDR3 is CASSPTVSGNTIYF. DNA for the CDR3: TGTGCCAGCAGTCCGACGGTCTCTGGAAACACCATATATTTT.